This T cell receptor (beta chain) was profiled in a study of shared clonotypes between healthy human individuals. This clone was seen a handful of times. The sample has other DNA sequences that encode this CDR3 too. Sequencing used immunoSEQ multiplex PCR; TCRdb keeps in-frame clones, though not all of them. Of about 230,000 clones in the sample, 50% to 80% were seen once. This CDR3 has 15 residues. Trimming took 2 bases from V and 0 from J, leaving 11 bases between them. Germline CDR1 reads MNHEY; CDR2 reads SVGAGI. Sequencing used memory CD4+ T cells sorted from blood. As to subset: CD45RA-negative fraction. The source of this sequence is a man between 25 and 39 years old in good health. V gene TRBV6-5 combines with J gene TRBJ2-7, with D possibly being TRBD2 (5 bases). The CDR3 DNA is TGTGCCAGCAGTTACCAGCGGCTTAGCTCCTACGAGCAGTACTTC. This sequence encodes CASSYQRLSSYEQYF.